The 3 T cell receptor beta chains below were found in one sample sequenced in a study of Ad26.COV2.S vaccination and SARS-CoV-2 variants. Treatment specified: 19 received Ad26.COV2.S at low or high dose, single or two shots; about 5 received placebo; per-sample allocation not given. Samples analyzed were those drawn on day 63 after the first vaccine or placebo injection. Clones were sequenced by immunoSEQ multiplex PCR, and TCRdb holds only the in-frame ones, with some missing. The sample contains 290,000 or so clones, around 87% of which appear only once. The sample in question was peripheral blood, obtained in a trial of Ad26.COV2.S vaccine versus placebo. These receptors all come from a person aged 18 to 65 who received the Ad26.COV2.S COVID-19 vaccine or a placebo.

This clone was counted once. V and J are TRBV5-1 and TRBJ2-1; 7 nucleotides align to TRBD2. The CDR3 covers 18 residues. Trimming took 0 bases from V and 3 from J; bases not matched to a gene: 12. Germline CDR1 SGHRS, CDR2 YFSETQ. The CDR3 coding sequence is TGCGCCAGCAGCTTGGAATTTGGCGGGAGACGGGTCTACAATGAGCAGTTCTTC. This sequence encodes CASSLEFGGRRVYNEQFF.

CDR3 sequence reads: CASSELAGTSTDTQYF. In DNA form, the CDR3 reads TGTGCCAGTTCGGAGCTAGCGGGGACTAGCACAGATACGCAGTATTTT. The chain uses TRBV6-4 and TRBJ2-3; TRBD2 aligns across 9 bases. The V gene end was trimmed by 9 bases and the J gene end by 0 bases; junction bases not matched to a gene: 10. Germline CDR1 reads MRHNA; CDR2 reads SNTAGT. CDR3 length: 16 amino acids.

Worth noting for this clone: At one end the junction does not follow the germline gene, possibly because of a read error. The chain uses TRBV7-7 and TRBJ2-5, with TRBD1 identical over 8 bases. The CDR3 loop spans 14 amino acids. Germline values: CDR1 SSHAT, CDR2 FNYEAQ (reference sequence). CDR3 sequence: CASSLNRGQETQYF. The CDR3 nucleotides are TGTGCTAGCAGCTTAAACAGGGGGCAAGAGACCCAGTACTTC.